Presented here are 31 T cell receptor beta chains from one specimen sequenced in a study of early stage breast cancer tumors. Assay used: immunoSEQ multiplex PCR; TCRdb lists only in-frame clones, some missing. The sample holds about 5,500 clones, under 70% seen once. Sequencing used normal breast tissue next to the tumor. The source is a person between 60 and 70 years old with breast cancer.

J is TRBJ1-4 and V is TRBV7-2; D unclear. V lost 5 bases and J lost 2, with 21 bases in between. In germline, CDR1 is SGHTA, CDR2 FQGNSA. The CDR3 runs 18 residues. The chain's CDR3 is CASSPTVDLARTNEKLFF. The CDR3 nucleotides read TGTGCCAGCAGCCCTACTGTGGACTTAGCGCGCACTAATGAAAAACTGTTTTTT.

CDR3 in amino acids: CASRDRGGVNIQYF. The CDR3 region has the DNA TGTGCCAGCAGAGACAGGGGTGGGGTAAACATTCAGTACTTC. The chain joins TRBV27 to TRBJ2-4, with 8 nucleotides matching TRBD1. From germline, CDR1 is MNHEY and CDR2 SMNVEV (reference sequence). V was pared by 6 bases and J by 6 bases, with 7 bases of the junction left unmatched. CDR3 length: 14 amino acids.

The rearrangement links TRBV2 to TRBJ2-1, with TRBD2 as a possible D gene (6 bases). The CDR3 sequence is 16 residues long. With 8 bases removed from V and 1 base from J, the gap between germline ends came to 18 bases. Germline V gene sequence: CDR1 SNHLY, CDR2 FYNNEI. The CDR3 spells CASGGIPLSSYNEQFF. The CDR3 bases are TGTGCCAGCGGGGGGATTCCGTTAAGTTCCTACAATGAGCAGTTCTTC.

There are a few counts of this clone. The chain couples TRBV7-3 to TRBJ2-1; D is undetermined. This CDR3 region has 15 residues. Germline values: CDR1 SGHTA, CDR2 FQGTGA. Trimming took 5 bases from V and 2 from J, leaving 13 bases between them. CDR3 protein: CASSPVAATYNEQFF. CDR3 DNA: TGTGCCAGCAGCCCCGTAGCCGCTACCTACAATGAGCAGTTCTTC.

This clone was counted a few times. This chain uses TRBV4-1 with TRBJ2-1; D unresolved. The germline V gene encodes CDR1 MGHRA and CDR2 YSYEKL. Deletions cut 0 bases from V and 0 bases from J, with 12 bases between. The CDR3 spans 17 residues. The CDR3 DNA sequence: TGCGCCAGCAGCCAAGATGGAGCACCTAGCTCCTACAATGAGCAGTTCTTC. Encoded protein: CASSQDGAPSSYNEQFF.

The J gene is TRBJ1-1, the V gene TRBV28, with D perhaps matching TRBD1 (6 bases). Trimming took 2 bases from V and 3 from J, leaving 10 bases between them. This CDR3 is built from 14 residues. The germline gives CDR1 MDHEN, CDR2 SYDVKM. CDR3 nucleotide sequence: TGTGCCAGCAGTTTACCGGGGGCCGACACTGAAGCTTTCTTT. Protein: CASSLPGADTEAFF.

The genes are TRBV19 and TRBJ2-7; the D is unclear. Germline V gene lookup returns CDR1 LNHDA and CDR2 SQIVND (reference sequence). The CDR3 contains 12 residues. Trimming stripped 6 bases from V and 3 bases from J, with 9 bases between. The CDR3 is CASRGRNYEQYF. CDR3 coding DNA: TGTGCCAGTAGGGGCCGAAACTACGAGCAGTACTTC.

The V and J genes are TRBV7-2 and TRBJ1-2; possible D gene TRBD1, 5 bases. The V end was cut by 3 bases, the J end by 4 bases, with 12 bases between. The CDR3 is 14 amino acids. Germline-derived CDR1 and CDR2 are SGHTA and FQGNSA. The CDR3 reads CASSFGTAPYGYTF. In nucleotides, the CDR3 is TGTGCCAGCAGCTTCGGGACCGCACCCTATGGCTACACCTTC.

The V gene is TRBV6-6, the J gene TRBJ2-1; D ambiguous. Germline V gene data show CDR1 as MNHNY and CDR2 as SVGAGI (reference sequence). This CDR3 comprises 15 residues. Trimming stripped 6 bases from V and 3 bases from J, with 15 bases between. The DNA of the CDR3 is TGTGCCAGCAGCTCCTTACCCCCCGACTACAATGAGCAGTTCTTC. Encoded protein: CASSSLPPDYNEQFF.

This chain connects TRBV5-4 to TRBJ2-5, with 8 bases matching TRBD2. Looked up from germline, CDR1 is SGHNT and CDR2 is YYREEE (reference sequence). The CDR3 length is 14 residues. Trimming cost V 7 bases and J 5 bases; bases outside gene matches: 10. This chain's CDR3 is CASGGGTKPETQYF. The CDR3, as DNA: TGTGCCAGCGGCGGGGGGACTAAGCCGGAGACCCAGTACTTC.

This clone was counted only a few times. V gene TRBV7-9 combines with J gene TRBJ1-3; tentatively, D is TRBD1 (5 bases). CDR1 is SEHNR, CDR2 FQNEAQ, per germline (reference sequence). V gave up 0 bases and J gave up 9 bases, with 9 bases separating them. The CDR3 is 13 amino acids. CDR3 sequence: CASSLAGVATIYF. CDR3 in DNA: TGTGCCAGCAGCTTAGCAGGGGTGGCCACCATATATTTT.

Only a few counts were recorded for this clone. The chain uses TRBV6-1 and TRBJ2-3, with unresolved D. This CDR3 contains 16 residues. V was pared by 0 bases and J by 2 bases, with 12 bases between. CDR1 and CDR2 from the germline V gene are MNHNS and SASEGT. The CDR3 protein is CASSEAHYRVTDTQYF. CDR3 nucleotides: TGTGCCAGCAGTGAAGCGCACTACCGGGTCACAGATACGCAGTATTTT.

The chain has TRBV5-1 and TRBJ2-1; 7 positions agree with TRBD1. The CDR3 runs 16 residues. Germline values: CDR1 SGHRS, CDR2 YFSETQ. The V and J ends lost 4 bases and 6 bases, in that order; junction bases with no gene match: 13. In nucleotides, the CDR3 is TGCGCCAGCAGCAGTTTCGGGGACAGAACTAGCAATGAGCAGTTCTTC. As protein: CASSSFGDRTSNEQFF. Using reference TRBV5-1 and TRBJ2-1 for the parts outside the CDR3, the full variable domain is KAGVTQTPRYLIKTRGQQVTLSCSPISGHRSVSWYQQTPGQGLQFLFEYFSETQRNKGNFPGRFSGRQFSNSRSEMNVSTLELGDSALYLCASSSFGDRTSNEQFFGPGTRLTVL.

The chain joins TRBV28 to TRBJ2-2, with 9 bases identical to TRBD2. The CDR3 has 16 amino acids. Unmatched junction bases numbered 9, after V lost 4 bases and J lost 6 bases. The germline V gene encodes CDR1 MDHEN and CDR2 SYDVKM. The CDR3 bases are TGTGCCAGCAGTTCTACCGGGACTAGCTTGCCCGGGGAGCTGTTTTTT. This gives the protein CASSSTGTSLPGELFF.

J is TRBJ2-3 and V is TRBV28; D might be TRBD2 (5 bases). This CDR3 spans 15 amino acids. The germline V gene encodes CDR1 MDHEN and CDR2 SYDVKM. Trimming cost V 7 bases and J 1 base, with 15 bases left between them. CDR3 amino acids: CASKLGSARTDTQYF. CDR3 nucleotides: TGTGCCAGCAAACTAGGGTCCGCGCGCACAGATACGCAGTATTTT. The entire variable domain, with the rest obtained from reference TRBV28 and TRBJ2-3, is as follows: DVKVTQSSRYLVKRTGEKVFLECVQDMDHENMFWYRQDPGLGLRLIYFSYDVKMKEKGDIPEGYSVSREKKERFSLILESASTNQTSMYLCASKLGSARTDTQYFGPGTRLTVL.

The V call is TRBV19, the J call TRBJ2-7, with TRBD2 matching over 8 bases. Looked up from germline, CDR1 is LNHDA and CDR2 is SQIVND (reference sequence). This CDR3 has 16 amino acids. Germline trimming cut 3 bases from V and 1 base from J; bases unmatched to any gene: 8. The CDR3 DNA reads as TGTGCCAGTAGTATTCGACTAGCGCGTGAGTCCTACGAGCAGTACTTC. It translates to CASSIRLARESYEQYF.

The genes are TRBV2 and TRBJ2-7; D is unresolved. Trimming left V 8 bases short and J 0 bases short, with 8 bases between. There are 12 residues in the CDR3. Germline CDR1 is SNHLY and CDR2 is FYNNEI. The DNA for the CDR3 is TGTGCCAGCTGCAGGTCCTCCTACGAGCAGTACTTC. Protein product: CASCRSSYEQYF.

The V call is TRBV5-1, the J call TRBJ1-4, with 12 bases identical to TRBD1. Germline V gives CDR1 SGHRS, CDR2 YFSETQ. V dropped 4 bases and J dropped 8; count of bases not matched to a gene: 9. There are 16 residues in the CDR3. Here the CDR3 DNA reads TGCGCCAGCAGCCCTGGGACAGGGGGCCCTGAGGAAAAACTGTTTTTT. This encodes CASSPGTGGPEEKLFF.

The rearrangement links TRBV6-1 to TRBJ2-2; 10 nucleotides match TRBD2. Germline V gene lookup returns CDR1 MNHNS and CDR2 SASEGT. CDR3 length: 16 residues. V was clipped by 4 bases and J by 1 base; unmatched bases: 3. The CDR3 DNA follows: TGTGCCAGCAGTGCGCTAGCGGGAGTGAACACCGGGGAGCTGTTTTTT. Its translation: CASSALAGVNTGELFF.

This chain connects TRBV5-4 to TRBJ2-1, with D uncertain. V was cut by 5 bases and J by 4 bases, with 13 bases left in between. CDR1 and CDR2 (germline): SGHNT, YYREEE (reference sequence). This CDR3 has 14 residues. The CDR3 loop is CASSFFDGYNEQFF. The CDR3 DNA reads as TGTGCCAGCAGTTTTTTCGACGGATACAATGAGCAGTTCTTC.

This clone was counted a few times. V usage is TRBV4-2 and J usage is TRBJ1-5; D ambiguous. This CDR3 has 13 amino acids. V was shortened by 0 bases and J by 6 bases, with 6 bases between the two germline ends. Germline lookup yields CDR1 LGHNA and CDR2 YNFKEQ. In DNA form, the CDR3 reads TGTGCCAGCAGCCAAGAATTACGTCAGCCCCAGCATTTT. It codes for CASSQELRQPQHF.

This clone appeared once. V usage is TRBV19 and J usage is TRBJ2-3; TRBD1 matches at 8 bases. The V gene end was trimmed by 6 bases and the J gene end by 1 base; junction bases not matched to a gene: 6. The CDR3 consists of 15 residues. The germline V gene has CDR1 LNHDA and CDR2 SQIVND (reference sequence). The CDR3 protein is CASSHRGIGTDTQYF. The CDR3 DNA sequence: TGTGCCAGTAGCCACAGGGGGATCGGCACAGATACGCAGTATTTT.

The chain recombines TRBV6-1 with TRBJ1-5; 8 bases agree with TRBD1. Germline CDR1 is MNHNS and CDR2 is SASEGT. The CDR3 runs 14 residues. V lost 5 bases to trimming and J lost 4 bases; unmatched junction nucleotides: 4. In DNA form, the CDR3 reads TGTGCCAGCAGTTTGACAGGGGCTAATCAGCCCCAGCATTTT. This translates into CASSLTGANQPQHF.

The gene calls are TRBV28 and TRBJ2-7; perhaps TRBD2 as D (7 bases). The CDR3 consists of 14 residues. Trimming pared 11 bases from V and 9 bases from J, leaving 26 bases between. Germline CDR1 and CDR2: MDHEN and SYDVKM. The CDR3 loop is CASSPRGAGRGQYF. The CDR3 bases are TGTGCCTCCTCCCCCCGGGGGGCTGGGAGAGGGCAGTACTTC.

Relative to its sample, this clone is large. The chain recombines TRBV7-9 with TRBJ2-7; D is tentatively TRBD1 or TRBD2 (5 bases each). Looked up from germline, CDR1 is SEHNR and CDR2 is FQNEAQ (reference sequence). The V end lost 1 base, the J end lost 2 bases, and 9 bases lay between the germline ends. The CDR3 runs 14 residues. The CDR3 here is CASSLDGDAYEQYF. The CDR3 DNA reads as TGTGCCAGCAGCTTAGACGGGGACGCCTACGAGCAGTACTTC.

The chain joins TRBV6-4 to TRBJ1-2; TRBD1 matches at 9 bases. V gave up 0 bases and J gave up 4 bases; unmatched junction bases: 6. The germline CDR1 and CDR2 sequences are MRHNA and SNTAGT. This CDR3 region has 16 residues. The CDR3 nucleotides read TGTGCCAGCAGTGACTCCCCGGACAGGGGCGGCTATGGCTACACCTTC. Translation gives CASSDSPDRGGYGYTF.

The count of this clone is one. The chain couples TRBV5-8 to TRBJ2-4, with 8 bases matching TRBD1. J gave up 8 bases and V 4 bases, and 8 bases lay outside the gene matches. The CDR3 covers 14 residues. From germline, CDR1 is SGHTS and CDR2 YDEGEE. The CDR3 sequence: CASSMGQGAYIQYF. The CDR3 coding sequence is TGTGCCAGCAGCATGGGCCAGGGGGCGTACATTCAGTACTTC. Filled out from reference TRBV5-8 and TRBJ2-4, the complete variable domain reads EAGVTQSPTHLIKTRGQQATLRCSPISGHTSVYWYQQALGLGLQFLLWYDEGEERNRGNFPPRFSGRQFPNYSSELNVNALELEDSALYLCASSMGQGAYIQYFGAGTRLSVL.

This chain joins TRBV6-1 and TRBJ2-7; the D gene is possibly TRBD2 (6 bases). The CDR3 is 12 amino acids. Germline V gene lookup returns CDR1 MNHNS and CDR2 SASEGT. Trimming stripped 8 bases from V and 4 bases from J, with 12 bases between. Here the CDR3 DNA reads TGTGCCAGCCGGGGAGGAGATTACGAGCAGTACTTC. Translated, it gives CASRGGDYEQYF.

The chain couples TRBV30 to TRBJ1-4, with D tentatively TRBD1 (5 bases). The CDR3 sequence is 15 residues long. CDR1 is GTSNPN, CDR2 SVGIG, per germline (reference sequence). Trimming left V 2 bases short and J 2 bases short, with 12 bases between. CDR3 loop: CAWSRAGRTNEKLFF. CDR3 sequence (DNA): TGTGCCTGGAGTCGGGCGGGACGGACTAATGAAAAACTGTTTTTT.

This clone is medium-sized in the sample. The chain employs TRBV5-1 and TRBJ2-7, with TRBD2 identical over 8 bases. With 0 bases clipped from V and 3 bases from J, the junction kept 5 bases outside the gene matches. Germline CDR1 and CDR2: SGHRS and YFSETQ. This CDR3 has 15 amino acids. CDR3 sequence: CASSLGGGGLYEQYF. The CDR3 coding sequence is TGCGCCAGCAGCTTGGGCGGCGGGGGGCTCTACGAGCAGTACTTC.

The chain has TRBV10-3 and TRBJ2-5; 9 bases line up with TRBD1. The V segment lost 5 bases and the J segment 4 bases; nucleotides outside the gene matches: 2. The V gene's germline CDR1 is ENHRY and CDR2 SYGVKD. The CDR3 is 13 amino acids. The CDR3 loop reads CAISPDRGETQYF. CDR3 nucleotide sequence: TGTGCCATCAGTCCGGACAGGGGAGAGACCCAGTACTTC.